Listed below are T cell receptor beta chains from one sample, sequenced in a study of human T cells and chemical hapten exposure. TCRdb re-derived calls from the 5' RACE reads in MiXCR, one entry per CDR3 protein. This repertoire shows about 80,000 distinct CDR3 sequences, 7.7% found once; its top ten account for roughly 2.4%. The receptors come from a male donor in good health. Each CDR3 is given with its conserved first and last residue. Fields, in order: D gene, J gene, clone size, V gene, CDR3 DNA, CDR3 protein. D genes are given only for firm matches. Clone sizes are given selectively: once, few, many, or a class where the clone is expanded.

d_gene: .
j_gene: TRBJ2-7
abundance: medium-sized
v_gene: TRBV3-1
CDR3nt: TGTGCCAGCAGCCTTAACTCGGGCTACGAGCAGTACTTC
CDR3aa: CASSLNSGYEQYF

d_gene: .
j_gene: TRBJ2-6
abundance: many
v_gene: TRBV4-3
CDR3nt: TGCGCCAGCAGCCAAGACTTGTCAGCTGGGGCCAACGTCCTGACTTTC
CDR3aa: CASSQDLSAGANVLTF

d_gene: TRBD1
j_gene: TRBJ2-3
abundance: many
v_gene: TRBV7-9
CDR3nt: TGTGCCAGCAGCTTAAGGACAGGGGGCGGTGGAGATACGCAGTATTTT
CDR3aa: CASSLRTGGGGDTQYF

d_gene: .
j_gene: TRBJ1-6
abundance: few
v_gene: TRBV10-3
CDR3nt: TGTGCCATCTTATGGACAACCTATAATTCACCCCTCCACTTT
CDR3aa: CAILWTTYNSPLHF

d_gene: .
j_gene: TRBJ1-5
abundance: many
v_gene: TRBV6-1
CDR3nt: TGTGCCAGCAGTGAGGTGGGGACGGCCCAGCATTTT
CDR3aa: CASSEVGTAQHF

d_gene: TRBD1
j_gene: TRBJ2-7
abundance: many
v_gene: TRBV6-5
CDR3nt: TGTGCCAGCACCGGACAGGGGTCCACCTACGAGCAGTACTTC
CDR3aa: CASTGQGSTYEQYF

d_gene: TRBD1
j_gene: TRBJ1-5
abundance: few
v_gene: TRBV15
CDR3nt: TGTGCCACCAGCAGAGGGGACAGGGCCCAGCCCCAGCATTTT
CDR3aa: CATSRGDRAQPQHF

d_gene: .
j_gene: TRBJ1-6
abundance: .
v_gene: TRBV12-3/TRBV12-4
CDR3nt: TGTGCCAGCAGTTCCGACGGGGGTAGATCACCCCTCCACTTT
CDR3aa: CASSSDGGRSPLHF

d_gene: .
j_gene: TRBJ1-5
abundance: many
v_gene: TRBV27
CDR3nt: TGTGCCAGCAGCTCCGCGTTCGGGCAGCCCCAGCATTTT
CDR3aa: CASSSAFGQPQHF

d_gene: .
j_gene: TRBJ1-1
abundance: .
v_gene: TRBV6-1
CDR3nt: TGTGCCAGCAGTGAAGGGGGGTACCCTGAAGCTTTCTTT
CDR3aa: CASSEGGYPEAFF

d_gene: .
j_gene: TRBJ2-3
abundance: many
v_gene: TRBV6-1
CDR3nt: TGTGCCAGCAGCGGTTTTACAGGGCTGCGGGGAGATACGCAGTATTTT
CDR3aa: CASSGFTGLRGDTQYF

d_gene: .
j_gene: TRBJ1-1
abundance: many
v_gene: TRBV27
CDR3nt: TGTGCCAGCAGTACCGGGACAGAAGCTTTCTTT
CDR3aa: CASSTGTEAFF

d_gene: .
j_gene: TRBJ1-6
abundance: .
v_gene: TRBV20-1
CDR3nt: TGCAGTGCTAGGGACATGGGAGAAAGCTCCTATAATTCACCCCTCCACTTT
CDR3aa: CSARDMGESSYNSPLHF

d_gene: TRBD2
j_gene: TRBJ2-4
abundance: many
v_gene: TRBV12-3/TRBV12-4
CDR3nt: TGTGCCAGCAGCGCGGGGGGGCTACCCGAAAAAAACATTCAGTACTTC
CDR3aa: CASSAGGLPEKNIQYF

d_gene: .
j_gene: TRBJ2-7
abundance: few
v_gene: TRBV7-2
CDR3nt: TGTGCCAGCAGCCCTGGACTGGAGCAGTACTTC
CDR3aa: CASSPGLEQYF

d_gene: .
j_gene: TRBJ1-1
abundance: .
v_gene: TRBV18
CDR3nt: TGTGCCAGCTCACGCAGGGACGGGGCTGAAGCTTTCTTT
CDR3aa: CASSRRDGAEAFF

d_gene: .
j_gene: TRBJ1-1
abundance: few
v_gene: TRBV6-5
CDR3nt: TGTGCCAGCAGTTACTCTAGCTCGGGGAACACTGAAGCTTTCTTT
CDR3aa: CASSYSSSGNTEAFF

d_gene: TRBD1
j_gene: TRBJ1-2
abundance: .
v_gene: TRBV12-3/TRBV12-4
CDR3nt: TGTGCCAGCAGACACGACAGGGGAAGATTCTCCTATGGCTACACCTTC
CDR3aa: CASRHDRGRFSYGYTF

d_gene: .
j_gene: TRBJ2-1
abundance: few
v_gene: TRBV3-1
CDR3nt: TGTGCCAGCAGCCAAGTCCGGGACTTCAGCTCCTACAATGAGCAGTTCTTC
CDR3aa: CASSQVRDFSSYNEQFF

d_gene: .
j_gene: TRBJ1-1
abundance: .
v_gene: TRBV7-9
CDR3nt: TGTGCCAGCAGCTTAGCGTCAGGGAGAGGCACTGAAGCTTTCTTT
CDR3aa: CASSLASGRGTEAFF

d_gene: TRBD2
j_gene: TRBJ2-7
abundance: few
v_gene: TRBV25-1
CDR3nt: TGTGCCAGCGGAAAGAGTGGGGATAGCGGGATGACGATTTTAACCTACGAGCAGTACTTC
CDR3aa: CASGKSGDSGMTILTYEQYF

d_gene: .
j_gene: TRBJ2-7
abundance: few
v_gene: TRBV29-1
CDR3nt: TGCAGCGTTGCCCGGACACTTTCCTACGAGCAGTACTTC
CDR3aa: CSVARTLSYEQYF

d_gene: TRBD1
j_gene: TRBJ2-6
abundance: many
v_gene: TRBV12-3/TRBV12-4
CDR3nt: TGTGCCAGCAGCACGGACAGGGGGACTGGGGCCAACGTCCTGACTTTC
CDR3aa: CASSTDRGTGANVLTF

d_gene: .
j_gene: TRBJ2-5
abundance: many
v_gene: TRBV29-1
CDR3nt: TGCAGCGTTGAAGTGGCAGAGCCCGGGGCCCAGTACTTC
CDR3aa: CSVEVAEPGAQYF

d_gene: .
j_gene: TRBJ2-5
abundance: .
v_gene: TRBV27
CDR3nt: TGTGCCAGCAGTTTATCGTGGGGAGGGGGTCAAGAGACCCAGTACTTC
CDR3aa: CASSLSWGGGQETQYF